The entry below gives a single TCR beta chain sequence along with its context. The CDR3 runs 16 residues. V lost 8 bases, J lost 1 base, and 17 bases lay in between. In germline, CDR1 is LNHDA, CDR2 SQIVND (reference sequence). The entry originates in a study of T-cell reconstitution after alpha-beta-depleted transplantation in children. Unique molecular identifiers were incorporated into the prepared TCRbeta library. MiXCR, run by TCRdb on the PCR reads, gives a single entry per CDR3 protein. The table has more than 450,000 distinct CDR3 sequences, about a sixth seen once; the top ten hold more than 2.5%.

This receptor was identified in a human donor who donated a stem cell graft to a child with acute lymphoblastic leukemia. The chain recombines TRBV19 with TRBJ2-2; weak D call: TRBD2 (7 bases). Material: PBMCs from the stem cell graft donor, obtained from the stem cell graft. CDR3 residues: CASGSSGGWNTGELFF. CDR3 bases: TGTGCCAGTGGATCCTCGGGGGGCTGGAACACCGGGGAGCTGTTTTTT.